This T cell receptor beta chain was profiled in a study of T cell responses to AZD1222 COVID-19 vaccine (dated by TCRdb to the early 2020s). Describing the broader study: A total of 233 trial participants underwent TCR sequencing, of whom about 210 received two doses of AZD1222 and some 26 received two doses of the MenACWY control vaccine. Enrollment into the trials was organized by age into subgroups of 18-55, 56-69 and 70-plus years, and those subgroups contained roughly 150, 30 and 60 TCR-sequenced participants, respectively.

Read against the paper, the sample's time point label means: about 28 days (+/-7) after the second vaccine dose. AZD1222 recipients whose second dose came at about 4 weeks and those whose second dose came at about 12 weeks were combined into one group, since spike-specific TCR depth and breadth did not differ between the two schedules. Vaccinee samples came from UK trials COV001 and COV002, including a single-blind randomized controlled phase 2/3 trial of AZD1222 (ChAdOx1 nCoV-19) in healthy adults. For TCRbeta chain sequencing, PBMC samples were collected from trial participants at day 0 and at day 28 after the second dose. The CDR3 regions of human TCRbeta chains were subjected to immunosequencing. Under the source paper's analysis protocol: Repertoire TCRs were matched against a reference library of SARS-CoV-2-specific TCRs generated with the MIRA antigen-specificity platform. Breadth meant the fraction of unique TCRs that were SARS-CoV-2-associated, whereas depth meant the fraction of total T cells that were SARS-CoV-2-associated. Using the MIRA data, every spike-specific TCR was mapped to the spike region that the TCR reacted to and assigned to either a CD4 or a CD8 class. Log10-transformed breadth and depth values were compared by one-way ANOVA with Sidak's multiple comparisons tests. The table was pulled from immuneACCESS by TCRdb, which kept in-frame rearrangements only. Such tables lose some clones; where checked, under half of the loss comes from unresolved V genes, and the rest has no known cause. That table furnishes V, J and clone size, whereas the DNA furnished D and trimming. The sample table lists 80,000 to 85,000 clones, 75% to 95% of them with a count of one. The ten largest clones take up around 8% of the sample.

Study-wide findings and limitations: Reportedly, close to half of the unique spike-specific TCRs recognized epitopes lying outside the regions that are mutated in the B.1.351 and B.1.1.7 variants. After two AZD1222 doses, spike-specific TCR breadth and depth were significantly higher than at day 0 and than in MenACWY recipients. CD4 TCRs associated with the vaccine covered the entire spike protein, and the dominant responses were in regions 160-218 and 743-854. Most participants were white British and females outnumbered males, and the authors suggested that clonal diversity may have been underestimated. The 56-69-year group was small, and its depth increase did not reach significance, likely because of low power. Because no day 14 peak-response samples were available, the repertoires could be characterized only after the peak T cell response. Conclusions about previously exposed vaccinees are limited because only a handful of AZD1222 recipients were SARS-CoV-2 seropositive at baseline.

For this clone: Its cognate antigen has yet to be identified. Base qualities are not provided; no much larger clone lies one nucleotide away.

The material was peripheral blood, obtained 28 days after the second AZD1222 dose. The sequence was obtained from an adult who received the AZD1222 COVID-19 vaccine.

Read as DNA, the sequence is TGTGCCAGCAGTTTACAGTTCGAGGAGCCCCAGCATTTT. This yields the protein CASSLQFEEPQHF. Recombination joined TRBV28 with TRBJ1-5; the D gene remains uncertain. V gives up 2 bases and J gives up 8 bases, and the segment between their germline ends measures 10 bases. The CDR3, cysteine through phenylalanine, is 13 amino acids long. CDR3 DNA only is kept here, 39 bases in frame from base 1. Via the germline V gene, CDR1 is MDHEN and CDR2 SYDVKM.